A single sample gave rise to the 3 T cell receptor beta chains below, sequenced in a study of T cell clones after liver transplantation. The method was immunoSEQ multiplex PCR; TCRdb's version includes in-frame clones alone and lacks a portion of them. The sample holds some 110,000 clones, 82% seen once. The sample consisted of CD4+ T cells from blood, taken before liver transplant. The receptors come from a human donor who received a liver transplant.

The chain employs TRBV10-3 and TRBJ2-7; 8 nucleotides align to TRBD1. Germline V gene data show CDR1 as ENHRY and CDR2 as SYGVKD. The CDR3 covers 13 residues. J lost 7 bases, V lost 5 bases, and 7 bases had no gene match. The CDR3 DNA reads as TGTGCCATCAGTACCCAGGGGGCGCATGAGCAGTACTTC. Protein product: CAISTQGAHEQYF.

The CDR3 loop reads CSVSQSSGNTIYF. Here the CDR3 DNA reads TGCAGCGTTTCCCAGAGCTCTGGAAACACCATATATTTT. This chain links TRBV29-1 with TRBJ1-3; D gene ambiguous. Trimming shortened V by 5 bases and J by 0 bases, and 8 bases separated the two germline ends. CDR1 is SQVTM, CDR2 ANQGSEA, per germline. The CDR3 length is 13 residues.

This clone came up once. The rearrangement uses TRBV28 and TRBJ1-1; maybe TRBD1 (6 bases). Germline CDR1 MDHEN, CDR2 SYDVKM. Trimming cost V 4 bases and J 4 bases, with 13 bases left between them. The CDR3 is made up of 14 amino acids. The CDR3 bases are TGTGCCAGCAGTTGGGGACATGGGGGCACTGAAGCTTTCTTT. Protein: CASSWGHGGTEAFF.